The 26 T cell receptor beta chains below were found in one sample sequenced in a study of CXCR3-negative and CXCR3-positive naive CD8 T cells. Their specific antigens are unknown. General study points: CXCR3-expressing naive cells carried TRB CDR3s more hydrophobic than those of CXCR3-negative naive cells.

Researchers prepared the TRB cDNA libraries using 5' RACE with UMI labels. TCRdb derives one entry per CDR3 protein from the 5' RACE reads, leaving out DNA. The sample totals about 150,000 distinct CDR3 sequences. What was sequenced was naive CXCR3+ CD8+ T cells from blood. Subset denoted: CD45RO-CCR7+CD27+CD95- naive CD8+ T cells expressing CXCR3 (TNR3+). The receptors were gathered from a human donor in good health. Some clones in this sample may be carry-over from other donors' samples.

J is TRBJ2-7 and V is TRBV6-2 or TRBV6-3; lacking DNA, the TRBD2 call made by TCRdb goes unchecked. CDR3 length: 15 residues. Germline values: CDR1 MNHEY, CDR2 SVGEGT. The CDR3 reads CATLGRILSSYEQYF.

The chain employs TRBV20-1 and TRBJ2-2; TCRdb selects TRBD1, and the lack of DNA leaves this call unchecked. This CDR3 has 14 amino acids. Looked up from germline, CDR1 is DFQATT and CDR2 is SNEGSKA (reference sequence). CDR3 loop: CSARAQGKTGELFF.

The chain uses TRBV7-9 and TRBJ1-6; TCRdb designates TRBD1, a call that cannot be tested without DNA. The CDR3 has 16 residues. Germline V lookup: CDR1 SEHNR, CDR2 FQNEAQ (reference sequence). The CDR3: CASSAEGTEVGSPLHF.

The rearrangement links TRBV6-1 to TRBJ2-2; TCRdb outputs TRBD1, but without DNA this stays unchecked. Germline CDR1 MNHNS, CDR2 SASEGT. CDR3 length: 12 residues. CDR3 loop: CASRAPSRELFF.

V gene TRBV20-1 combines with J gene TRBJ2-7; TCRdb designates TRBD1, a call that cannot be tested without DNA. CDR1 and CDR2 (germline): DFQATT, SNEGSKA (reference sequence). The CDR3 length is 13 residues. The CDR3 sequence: CSALGQGSYEQYF.

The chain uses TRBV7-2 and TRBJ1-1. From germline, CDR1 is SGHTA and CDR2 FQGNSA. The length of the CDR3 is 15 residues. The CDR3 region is CASSLAGQSNTEAFF.

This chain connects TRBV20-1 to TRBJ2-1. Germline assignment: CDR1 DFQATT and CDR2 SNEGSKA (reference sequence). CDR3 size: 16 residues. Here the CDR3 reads CSARDRLASSYNEQFF.

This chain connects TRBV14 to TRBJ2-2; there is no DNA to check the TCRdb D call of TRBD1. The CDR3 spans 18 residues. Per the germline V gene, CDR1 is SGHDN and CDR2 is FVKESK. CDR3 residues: CASSLTRVLGPNTGELFF.

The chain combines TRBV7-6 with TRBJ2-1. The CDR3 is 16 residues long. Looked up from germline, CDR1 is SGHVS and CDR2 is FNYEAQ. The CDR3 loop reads CASSLDRSNDDNEQFF.

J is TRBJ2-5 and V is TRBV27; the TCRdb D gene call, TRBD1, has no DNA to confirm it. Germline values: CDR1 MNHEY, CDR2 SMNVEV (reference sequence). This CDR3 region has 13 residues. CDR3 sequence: CASSFRVEETQYF.

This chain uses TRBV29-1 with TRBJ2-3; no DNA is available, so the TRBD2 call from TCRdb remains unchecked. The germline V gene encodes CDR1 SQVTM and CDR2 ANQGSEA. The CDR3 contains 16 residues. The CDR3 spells CSLMGDAGESTDTQYF.

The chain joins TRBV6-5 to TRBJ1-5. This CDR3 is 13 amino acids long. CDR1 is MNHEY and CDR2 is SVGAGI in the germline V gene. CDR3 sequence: CASSRSGSQPQHF.

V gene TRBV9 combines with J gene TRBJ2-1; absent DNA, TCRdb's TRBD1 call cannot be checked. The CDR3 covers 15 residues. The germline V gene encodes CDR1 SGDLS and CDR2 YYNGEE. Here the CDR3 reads CASSEAGGPNNEQFF.

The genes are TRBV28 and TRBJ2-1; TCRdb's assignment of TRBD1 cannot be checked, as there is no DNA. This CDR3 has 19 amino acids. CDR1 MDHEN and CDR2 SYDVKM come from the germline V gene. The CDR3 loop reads CASSHTPTRGDISYNEQFF. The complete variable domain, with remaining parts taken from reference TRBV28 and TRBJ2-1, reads DVKVTQSSRYLVKRTGEKVFLECVQDMDHENMFWYRQDPGLGLRLIYFSYDVKMKEKGDIPEGYSVSREKKERFSLILESASTNQTSMYLCASSHTPTRGDISYNEQFFGPGTRLTVL.

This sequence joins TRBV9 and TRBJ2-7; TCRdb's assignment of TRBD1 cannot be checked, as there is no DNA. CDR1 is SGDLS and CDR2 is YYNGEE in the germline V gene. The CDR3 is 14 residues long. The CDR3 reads CASSFGTGLSEQYF. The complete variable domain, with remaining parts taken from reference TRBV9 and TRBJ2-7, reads DSGVTQTPKHLITATGQRVTLRCSPRSGDLSVYWYQQSLDQGLQFLIQYYNGEERAKGNILERFSAQQFPDLHSELNLSSLELGDSALYFCASSFGTGLSEQYFGPGTRLTVT.

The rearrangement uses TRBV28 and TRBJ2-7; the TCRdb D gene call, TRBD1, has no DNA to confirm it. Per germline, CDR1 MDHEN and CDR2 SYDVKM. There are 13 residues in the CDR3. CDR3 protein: CAGRGTGSYEQYF.

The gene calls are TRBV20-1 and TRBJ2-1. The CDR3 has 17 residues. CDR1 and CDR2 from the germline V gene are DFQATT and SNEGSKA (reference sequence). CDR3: CSARDGKRSSSYNEQFF.

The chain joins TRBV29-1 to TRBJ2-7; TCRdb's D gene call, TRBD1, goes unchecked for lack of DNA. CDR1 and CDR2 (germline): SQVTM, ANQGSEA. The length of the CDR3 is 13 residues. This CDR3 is CSVVWTGNYEQYF.

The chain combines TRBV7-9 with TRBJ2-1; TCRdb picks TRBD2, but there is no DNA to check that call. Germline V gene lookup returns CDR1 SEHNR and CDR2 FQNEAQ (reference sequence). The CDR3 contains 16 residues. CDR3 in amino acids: CASSPSPSSSYNEQFF.

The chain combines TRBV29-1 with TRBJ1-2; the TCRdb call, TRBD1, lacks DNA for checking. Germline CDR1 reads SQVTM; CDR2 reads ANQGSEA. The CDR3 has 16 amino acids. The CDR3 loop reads CSVALPRGTGTNGYTF.

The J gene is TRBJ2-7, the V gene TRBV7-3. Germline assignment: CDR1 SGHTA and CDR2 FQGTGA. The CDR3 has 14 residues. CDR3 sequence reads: CASSSRRESYEQYF.

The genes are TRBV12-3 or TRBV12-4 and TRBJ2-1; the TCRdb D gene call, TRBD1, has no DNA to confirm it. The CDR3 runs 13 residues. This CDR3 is CASSFGGGNEQFF.

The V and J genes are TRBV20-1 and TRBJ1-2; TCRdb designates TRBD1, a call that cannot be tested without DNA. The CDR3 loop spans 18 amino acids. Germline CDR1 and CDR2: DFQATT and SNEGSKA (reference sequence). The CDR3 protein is CSNNLITTGQPLALGYTF.

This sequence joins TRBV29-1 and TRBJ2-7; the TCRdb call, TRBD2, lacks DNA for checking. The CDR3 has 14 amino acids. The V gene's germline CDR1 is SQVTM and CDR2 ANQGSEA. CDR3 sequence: CSVVGLAGGYEQYF.

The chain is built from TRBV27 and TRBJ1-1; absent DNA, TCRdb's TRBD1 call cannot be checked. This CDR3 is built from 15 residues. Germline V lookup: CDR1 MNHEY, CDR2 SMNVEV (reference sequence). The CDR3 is CASSYLTGANSEAFF.

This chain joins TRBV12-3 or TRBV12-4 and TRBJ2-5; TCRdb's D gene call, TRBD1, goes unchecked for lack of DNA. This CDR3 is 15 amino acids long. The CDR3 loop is CASSQPGGLEETQYF.